The source of this T cell receptor beta chain is a study of neoadjuvant nivolumab and ipilimumab in lung cancer. TCRdb's table, derived via immunoSEQ multiplex PCR, lists solely in-frame clones and lacks some. The top ten hold over 6% of the sample, which has 15,000 to 20,000 clones, about 77% seen once. The germline V gene encodes CDR1 SGHVS and CDR2 FNYEAQ. V shed 5 bases and J 6 bases; nucleotides not matched to a gene: 8. CDR3 length equals 14 residues. This TCR was recovered from an adult with non-small cell lung cancer. The chain couples TRBV7-6 to TRBJ1-1, with TRBD1 matching over 8 bases. This specimen was tumor tissue, taken after neoadjuvant nivolumab, alone or with ipilimumab, at or shortly before surgery. The CDR3 region has the DNA TGTGCCAGCAGCGTACACAGGGGGTCCGCTGAAGCTTTCTTT. Protein: CASSVHRGSAEAFF.